Listed below are T cell receptor beta chains from one sample, sequenced in a study of T cell responses to AZD1222 COVID-19 vaccine. TCRdb keeps only in-frame clones here, not all; method: immunoSEQ multiplex PCR. The sample has 100,000 to 130,000 clones; roughly 90% are singletons. This specimen consisted of peripheral blood, obtained 28 days after the second AZD1222 dose. These receptors all come from an adult who received the AZD1222 COVID-19 vaccine. Both conserved end residues are part of each CDR3. A D gene is named only where the DNA matches it firmly. Some rows have no size entry. The others give once, few or many, or a class for an expanded clone.

j_call	v_call	clone_size	d_call	cdr3_nt	cdr3_aa
TRBJ2-5	TRBV29-1	.	TRBD1	TGCAGCGGATACAGGGGGCGCGAGACCCAGTACTTC	CSGYRGRETQYF
TRBJ1-3	TRBV28	.	.	TGTGCCAGCAGTTTCTCCGGAAACACCATATATTTT	CASSFSGNTIYF
TRBJ2-7	TRBV3-1/TRBV3-2	.	TRBD2	TGTGCCAGCAGCTCTAGCGGGGGGGGCTACGAGCAGTACTTC	CASSSSGGGYEQYF
TRBJ1-1	TRBV11-2	.	.	TGTGCCAGCAGCTTAGGTCGGAAGGTGAACACTGAAGCTTTCTTT	CASSLGRKVNTEAFF
TRBJ2-7	TRBV28	.	TRBD2	TGTGCCAGCAGTTTAGCGGGCGGGAGGCGACGCTCCTACGAGCAGTACTTC	CASSLAGGRRRSYEQYF
TRBJ2-3	TRBV9	.	TRBD2	TGTGCCAGCAGCGTAGTCGCTAGCGGGGGGGCCATCACAGATACGCAGTATTTT	CASSVVASGGAITDTQYF
TRBJ1-5	TRBV6-1	once	.	TGTGCCAGCAGTGAAGGAGTCTTAAATCAGCCCCAGCATTTT	CASSEGVLNQPQHF
TRBJ1-2	TRBV2	once	.	TGTGCCAGCCGCTACGATGGCTACACCTTC	CASRYDGYTF
TRBJ2-2	TRBV6-2/TRBV6-3	.	.	TGTGCCAGCAGTTACCCGGGGCTAAGCAGCACCGGGGAGCTGTTTTTT	CASSYPGLSSTGELFF
TRBJ1-1	TRBV2	.	.	TGTGCCAGCAGCAGAGTAGAGGGGCCCACTGAAGCTTTCTTT	CASSRVEGPTEAFF
TRBJ1-5	TRBV4-1	.	.	TGCGCCAGCAGCCAAGTATTTCTGGGCAATCAGCCCCAGCATTTT	CASSQVFLGNQPQHF
TRBJ2-1	TRBV29-1	.	TRBD2	TGCAGCGTTGTCCTAGCGGTGGTTGAGCAGTTCTTC	CSVVLAVVEQFF
TRBJ1-4	TRBV18	.	.	TGTGCCAGCTCGCGGGCCGCAACTAATGAAAAACTGTTTTTT	CASSRAATNEKLFF
TRBJ1-6	TRBV4-1	.	.	TGCGCCAGCAGCCAAGATTCTGGAGTTGATTCACCCCTCCACTTT	CASSQDSGVDSPLHF
TRBJ1-2	TRBV10-3	.	.	TGTGCCATCAGTGAGTCATGGTCTCATGGCTACACCTTC	CAISESWSHGYTF
TRBJ1-1	TRBV7-2	.	.	TGTGCCAGCAGCTTAGTTCGGGGGAACACTGAAGCTTTCTTT	CASSLVRGNTEAFF
TRBJ1-5	TRBV11-2	.	.	TGTGCCAGCAGCTCCTACCCCGAGGGTCCCCAGCATTTT	CASSSYPEGPQHF
TRBJ2-1	TRBV7-6	.	.	TGTGCCAGCAGCTTAGGGGTAGCGGAGAACTCCTACAATGAGCAGTTCTTC	CASSLGVAENSYNEQFF
TRBJ2-3	TRBV11-3	.	TRBD2	TGTGCCAGCAGCTTAACTAGCGGGAGGGGAGGAGATACGCAGTATTTT	CASSLTSGRGGDTQYF
TRBJ2-2	TRBV25-1	.	.	TGTGCCAGCAGTCCGGGTCCGAACACCGGGGAGCTGTTTTTT	CASSPGPNTGELFF
TRBJ2-7	TRBV7-9	.	TRBD2	TGTGCCAGCACCCCGGGGGGAGTTTCCTACGAGCAGTACTTC	CASTPGGVSYEQYF
TRBJ2-5	TRBV5-1	.	.	TGCGCCAGCAGCGGGGGACCAGAGACCCAGTACTTC	CASSGGPETQYF
TRBJ2-1	TRBV7-2	.	TRBD2	TGTGCCAGCAGCCCCCCCGGACTAGGGCTAGGCAATGAGCAGTTCTTC	CASSPPGLGLGNEQFF
TRBJ1-1	TRBV6-1	.	.	TGTGCCAGCAGTGAAGCGCTTGTGGGGCGAGACACTGAAGCTTTCTTT	CASSEALVGRDTEAFF
TRBJ1-4	TRBV3-1/TRBV3-2	.	.	TGTGCCAGCAGCCGAGGGGATAGGCCGGGGGATAATGAAAAACTGTTTTTT	CASSRGDRPGDNEKLFF
TRBJ2-6	TRBV4-1	.	TRBD1	TGCGCCAGCAGCAAAGGGGGGACAGGGGCACCCTCTGGGGCCAACGTCCTGACTTTC	CASSKGGTGAPSGANVLTF
TRBJ2-7	TRBV30	.	TRBD1	TGTGCCTGGGCAGCCGGGACAGGGGAGTACGAGCAGTACTTC	CAWAAGTGEYEQYF
TRBJ1-6	TRBV9	.	.	TGTGCCAGCAGCGAGGACGGTGACCATAATTCACCCCTCCACTTT	CASSEDGDHNSPLHF
TRBJ1-2	TRBV29-1	once	.	TGCAGCGTTGAGAGTGGTCCTTACGGCTACACCTTC	CSVESGPYGYTF
TRBJ1-4	TRBV21-1	.	.	TGTGCCAGCAGCAGGAGAGAAACAGGGTTCGCAACTAATGAAAAACTGTTTTTT	CASSRRETGFATNEKLFF
TRBJ2-3	TRBV30	.	.	TGTGCCTGGAGCCCCCCAACGAATACGCAGTATTTT	CAWSPPTNTQYF
TRBJ1-2	TRBV19	.	.	TGTGCCTCTCTGCTCCAGGGATATGGCTACACCTTC	CASLLQGYGYTF
TRBJ2-7	TRBV2	few	.	TGTGCCAGCAGTGAAGTCGGCCGAACGAGCGAGCAGTACTTC	CASSEVGRTSEQYF
TRBJ2-7	TRBV28	.	.	TGTGCCAGCAGTTTACCTACACTTACCTACGAGCAGTACTTC	CASSLPTLTYEQYF
TRBJ1-5	TRBV5-8	.	.	TGTGCCAGCAGCAGTACGGGGGGTGGCAATCAGCCCCAGCATTTT	CASSSTGGGNQPQHF
TRBJ1-2	TRBV7-9	.	.	TGTGCCAGCAGCCCGCAACAGGAGGTCTATGGCTACACCTTC	CASSPQQEVYGYTF
TRBJ1-2	TRBV4-1	.	.	TGCGCCAGCAGCCAAGATCTGGACGGAACAAACTATGGCTACACCTTC	CASSQDLDGTNYGYTF
TRBJ2-7	TRBV6-2/TRBV6-3	.	TRBD2	TGTGCCAGCAGTTCACGCAGACTAGCATCCTACGAGCAGTACTTC	CASSSRRLASYEQYF
TRBJ1-5	TRBV7-8	.	.	TGTGCCAGCAGCCGAGCACAGGGTGCGAGCAATCAGCCCCAGCATTTT	CASSRAQGASNQPQHF
TRBJ2-3	TRBV6-5	.	.	TGTGCCAGCAGAGACAGACCCGTCACAGATACGCAGTATTTT	CASRDRPVTDTQYF
TRBJ1-1	TRBV3-1/TRBV3-2	.	.	TGTGCCAGCGGGTCCCAATCGAACACTGAAGCTTTCTTT	CASGSQSNTEAFF
TRBJ1-1	TRBV27	.	.	TGTGCCAGCAGTTCCCGACATAACACTGAAGCTTTCTTT	CASSSRHNTEAFF
TRBJ1-2	TRBV5-1	.	.	TGCGCCAGCAGCCACGGCCAGTCCTATGGCTACACCTTC	CASSHGQSYGYTF
TRBJ1-1	TRBV30	.	.	TGTGCCTGGAGTGTACTCGGGAACACTGAAGCTTTCTTT	CAWSVLGNTEAFF
TRBJ2-7	TRBV6-5	.	.	TGTGCCAGCAGTTACCGATCCTCCTACGAGCAGTACTTC	CASSYRSSYEQYF
TRBJ1-4	TRBV4-1	.	TRBD1	TGCGCCAGCAGCCAAGAGATGGGACAGAGGAATGAAAAACTGTTTTTT	CASSQEMGQRNEKLFF
TRBJ1-2	TRBV5-1	once	.	TGCGCCAGCAGCCCCAGTAGGCTACCCTATGGCTACACCTTC	CASSPSRLPYGYTF
TRBJ1-2	TRBV18	.	.	TGTGCCAGCTCACCACTGGGGGATGGCTACACCTTC	CASSPLGDGYTF
TRBJ1-1	TRBV29-1	.	.	TGCAGCGCCGACAGCATGAACACTGAAGCTTTCTTT	CSADSMNTEAFF
TRBJ2-3	TRBV4-3	.	.	TGCGCCAGCAGCCAAGTTGCGGGAAGCACAGATACGCAGTATTTT	CASSQVAGSTDTQYF
TRBJ1-1	TRBV5-5	.	.	TGTGCCAGCAGAATAGGGGGGATGAACACTGAAGCTTTCTTT	CASRIGGMNTEAFF